This T cell receptor beta chain was sequenced in a study of blood T cell repertoires in COVID-19. The overall study: Acute and convalescent COVID-19 samples came from the United States, Italy and Spain. PBMCs, B-cell-depleted T cells, or T cells were the source of the cDNA or gDNA that made up the material.

Data came from immunoSEQ multiplex PCR; TCRdb stores just in-frame clones and leaves some out. The repertoire holds 30,000 or so clones, roughly 87% seen once, with 7.9% in the top ten. The germline CDR1 and CDR2 sequences are SGHVS and FQNEAQ. Trimming at V came to 1 base and at J to 5 bases, leaving 11 bases not matched to a gene. This CDR3 has 17 residues. Patients in Seattle were enrolled during active infection, then followed longitudinally. The rearrangement uses TRBV7-8 and TRBJ2-7; 10 bases are a match to TRBD2. The sample taken for sequencing was peripheral blood. This TCR was recovered from a man in his 60s with COVID-19, enrolled during active disease. This CDR3 reads CASSLVGGASGRHEQYF. In DNA form, the CDR3 reads TGTGCCAGCAGCTTAGTGGGTGGGGCTAGCGGGAGACACGAGCAGTACTTC.